This TCR beta chain comes out of a study of post-analysis software for immune sequencing data. Study results and limitations: Compared with controls, patients had more of about 5 TRBV segments, including TRBV5-6, TRBV5-1 and TRBV20-1. F measure clustering grouped samples strongly by preparation batch.

Unique molecular identifiers had been added to the TCR beta cDNA libraries. From the PCR reads, TCRdb called clonotypes with MiXCR, one entry per CDR3 protein. The sample consists of hundreds of thousands of distinct CDR3 sequences, about 60% of them appearing once. Comments on this clonotype: Its antigen is unidentified. Its ends do not fully match the called genes, so a read error is possible.

In germline, CDR1 is SGHRS, CDR2 YFSETQ. This CDR3 has 14 amino acids. The sequenced sample was blood. This sequence was found in a girl aged 2-10 years with multiple sclerosis. The chain employs TRBV5-1 and TRBJ1-1; possible D gene TRBD1, 5 bases. CDR3 DNA sequence: TGCGCCAGCAGCTCAGAGACAGTGAACACTGAGGCTTTCTTT. This encodes CASSSETVNTEAFF.